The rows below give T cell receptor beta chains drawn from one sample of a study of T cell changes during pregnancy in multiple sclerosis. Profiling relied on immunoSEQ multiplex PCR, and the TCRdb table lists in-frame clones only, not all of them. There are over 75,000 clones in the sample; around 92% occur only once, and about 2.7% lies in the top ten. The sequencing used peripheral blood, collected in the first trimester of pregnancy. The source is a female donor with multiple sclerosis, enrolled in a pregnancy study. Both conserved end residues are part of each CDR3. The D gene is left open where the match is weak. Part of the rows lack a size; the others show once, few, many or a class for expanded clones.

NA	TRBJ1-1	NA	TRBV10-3	CAISEASNTEAFF	TGTGCCATCAGTGAGGCCAGTAACACTGAAGCTTTCTTT
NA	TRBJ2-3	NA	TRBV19	CASRAPSTDTQYF	TGTGCCAGCAGAGCGCCGAGCACAGATACGCAGTATTTT
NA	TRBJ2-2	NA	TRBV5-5	CASSPAGLGELFF	TGTGCCAGCAGCCCTGCAGGGTTAGGGGAGCTGTTTTTT
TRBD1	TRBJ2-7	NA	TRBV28	CASSLGQPSEQYF	TGTGCCAGCAGCCTGGGACAGCCCTCGGAGCAGTACTTC
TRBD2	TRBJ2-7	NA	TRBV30	CAWSSGLAGGTPYEQYF	TGTGCCTGGAGTTCGGGACTAGCGGGAGGAACCCCATACGAGCAGTACTTC
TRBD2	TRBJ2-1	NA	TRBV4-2	CASSQAEGTSGSDEQFF	TGTGCCAGCAGCCAAGCCGAGGGCACTAGCGGGAGCGATGAGCAGTTCTTC
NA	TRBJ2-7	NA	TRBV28	CASWSYPYEQYF	TGTGCCAGCTGGTCCTACCCCTACGAGCAGTACTTC
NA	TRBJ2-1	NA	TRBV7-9	CASSFRQPDNEQFF	TGTGCCAGCAGCTTCAGACAGCCAGACAATGAGCAGTTCTTC
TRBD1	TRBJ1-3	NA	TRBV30	CAWSVRDRGLWGNTIYF	TGTGCCTGGAGTGTACGGGACAGGGGGCTATGGGGAAACACCATATATTTT
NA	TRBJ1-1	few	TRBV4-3	CASSQGQLNTEAFF	TGCGCCAGCAGCCAAGGACAACTGAACACTGAAGCTTTCTTT
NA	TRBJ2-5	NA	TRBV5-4	CASSLIQSQETQYF	TGTGCCAGCAGCTTGATACAGTCCCAAGAGACCCAGTACTTC
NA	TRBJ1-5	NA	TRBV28	CASSPGHRNQPQHF	TGTGCCAGCAGTCCAGGTCATAGGAATCAGCCCCAGCATTTT
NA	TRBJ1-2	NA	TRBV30	CAWSGQVAGYTF	TGTGCCTGGAGTGGCCAGGTCGCGGGCTACACCTTC
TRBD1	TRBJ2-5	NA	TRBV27	CASSFIAAGGWETQYF	TGTGCCAGCAGTTTCATCGCCGCAGGGGGCTGGGAGACCCAGTACTTC
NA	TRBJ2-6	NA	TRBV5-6	CASSLLQGRPGANVLTF	TGTGCCAGCAGCTTGTTGCAGGGGAGACCTGGGGCCAACGTCCTGACTTTC
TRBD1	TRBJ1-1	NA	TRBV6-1	CASSDRQGMNTEAFF	TGTGCCAGCAGTGACCGACAGGGGATGAACACTGAAGCTTTCTTT
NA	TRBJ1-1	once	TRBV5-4	CASSRGIMNTEAFF	TGTGCCAGCAGCCGAGGAATCATGAACACTGAAGCTTTCTTT
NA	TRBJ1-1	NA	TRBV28	CASEQLNPVRDTEAFF	TGTGCCAGCGAGCAACTTAACCCTGTCAGGGACACTGAAGCTTTCTTT
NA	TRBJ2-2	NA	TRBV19	CATTWSGDHGELFF	TGTGCCACTACCTGGTCGGGGGATCACGGGGAGCTGTTTTTT
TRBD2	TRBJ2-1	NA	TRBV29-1	CSAETSGIGDEQFF	TGCAGCGCGGAGACTAGCGGGATTGGGGATGAGCAGTTCTTC
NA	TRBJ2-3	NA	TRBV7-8	CASSSDALRLESTDTQYF	TGTGCCAGCAGCTCAGATGCCTTGCGACTAGAGTCGACAGATACGCAGTATTTT
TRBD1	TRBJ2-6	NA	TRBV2	CASSLTGAGANVLTF	TGTGCCAGCAGCCTGACAGGGGCTGGGGCCAACGTCCTGACTTTC
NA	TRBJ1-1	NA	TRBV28	CASSPGQTNTEAFF	TGTGCCAGCAGTCCCGGACAGACTAACACTGAAGCTTTCTTT
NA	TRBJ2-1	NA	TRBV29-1	CSVVSQHNEQFF	TGCAGCGTTGTTTCACAACACAATGAGCAGTTCTTC
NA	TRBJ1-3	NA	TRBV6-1	CASSETLSGSGNTIYF	TGTGCCAGCAGTGAAACTCTTTCGGGCTCTGGAAACACCATATATTTT
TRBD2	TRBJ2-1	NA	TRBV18	CASSLKTSGAYNEQFF	TGTGCCAGCTCACTAAAGACTAGCGGAGCATACAATGAGCAGTTCTTC
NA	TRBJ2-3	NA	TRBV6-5	CASSYKGFFPDTQYF	TGTGCCAGCAGTTACAAGGGGTTTTTTCCAGATACGCAGTATTTT
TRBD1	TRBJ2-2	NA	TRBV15	CATATGTGDTGELFF	TGTGCCACCGCAACCGGGACAGGGGACACCGGGGAGCTGTTTTTT
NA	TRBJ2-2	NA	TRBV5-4	CASSLKTRANTGELFF	TGTGCCAGCAGCTTGAAGACCAGGGCGAACACCGGGGAGCTGTTTTTT
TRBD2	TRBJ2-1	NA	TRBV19	CASSRTSGFYNEQFF	TGTGCCAGTAGTAGGACTAGCGGTTTCTACAATGAGCAGTTCTTC
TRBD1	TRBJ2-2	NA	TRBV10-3	CAISDPGTGTGELFF	TGTGCCATCAGTGATCCCGGGACAGGGACCGGGGAGCTGTTTTTT
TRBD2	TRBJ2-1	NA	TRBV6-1	CASSGGGPGNEQFF	TGTGCCAGCAGTGGGGGGGGACCTGGGAATGAGCAGTTCTTC
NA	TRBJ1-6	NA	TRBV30	CAWSPGHYSTTF	TGTGCCTGGAGTCCGGGACACTACTCTACGACCTTT
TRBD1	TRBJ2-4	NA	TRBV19	CASSRGNRNIQYF	TGTGCCAGTAGCAGGGGGAACCGGAACATTCAGTACTTC
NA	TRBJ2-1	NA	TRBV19	CASQVGPSSNEQFF	TGTGCCAGTCAGGTGGGGCCCTCAAGCAATGAGCAGTTCTTC
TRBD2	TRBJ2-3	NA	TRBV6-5	CASSYSRRESLDTQYF	TGTGCCAGCAGTTACTCGAGGCGGGAGAGCCTAGATACGCAGTATTTT
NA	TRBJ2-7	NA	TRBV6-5	CASSPGLGSYEQYF	TGTGCCAGCAGTCCAGGGTTAGGGTCCTACGAGCAGTACTTC
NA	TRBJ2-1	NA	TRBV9	CASSVGSGPQQFF	TGTGCCAGCAGCGTAGGGTCTGGGCCTCAGCAGTTCTTC
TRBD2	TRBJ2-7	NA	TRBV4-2	CASSQEGSGSSYEQYF	TGTGCCAGCAGCCAAGAGGGTAGCGGGAGCTCCTACGAGCAGTACTTC
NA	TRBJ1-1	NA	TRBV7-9	CASSFAGGGNTEAFF	TGTGCCAGCAGCTTCGCCGGGGGAGGTAACACTGAAGCTTTCTTT
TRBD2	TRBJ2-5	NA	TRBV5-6	CATSYGRETQYF	TGTGCCACCAGTTACGGGAGGGAGACCCAGTACTTC
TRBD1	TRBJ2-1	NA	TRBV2	CASRGDSYNEQFF	TGTGCCAGCAGGGGGGACAGCTACAATGAGCAGTTCTTC
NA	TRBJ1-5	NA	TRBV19	CASKYRTDSNQPQHF	TGTGCCAGTAAATACCGCACAGATAGCAATCAGCCCCAGCATTTT
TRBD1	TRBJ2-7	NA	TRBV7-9	CASSADRASGEQYF	TGTGCCAGCAGCGCGGACAGGGCCTCTGGAGAGCAGTACTTC
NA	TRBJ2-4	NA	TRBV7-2	CASSQPGNIQYF	TGTGCCAGCAGCCAGCCGGGAAACATTCAGTACTTC
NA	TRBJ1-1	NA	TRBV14	CASSRPVNTEAFF	TGTGCCAGCAGCCGCCCGGTGAACACTGAAGCTTTCTTT
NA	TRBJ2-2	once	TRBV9	CASSVEEAGELFF	TGTGCCAGCAGCGTAGAAGAGGCCGGGGAGCTGTTTTTT
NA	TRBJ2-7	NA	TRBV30	CAWGDRTYEQYF	TGTGCCTGGGGTGACAGGACCTACGAGCAGTACTTC
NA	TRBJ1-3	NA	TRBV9	CASSRGDPSGNTIYF	TGTGCCAGCAGCCGGGGGGATCCCTCTGGAAACACCATATATTTT
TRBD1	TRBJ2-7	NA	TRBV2	CASSGTGVHEQYF	TGTGCCAGCAGTGGGACAGGGGTTCACGAGCAGTACTTC
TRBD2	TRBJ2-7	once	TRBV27	CASSFSSGTNEQYF	TGTGCCAGCAGTTTCTCTAGCGGGACAAACGAGCAGTACTTC
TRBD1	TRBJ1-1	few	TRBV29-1	CSAPGQTNTEAFF	TGCAGCGCCCCGGGACAGACGAACACTGAAGCTTTCTTT
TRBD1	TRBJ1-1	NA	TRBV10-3	CATAGGLNTEAFF	TGTGCCACTGCAGGGGGCTTGAACACTGAAGCTTTCTTT
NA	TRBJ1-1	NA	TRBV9	CASSLYGALDTEAFF	TGTGCCAGCAGCCTATATGGGGCGTTGGACACTGAAGCTTTCTTT
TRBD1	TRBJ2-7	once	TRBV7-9	CASSLPDRGWGEQYF	TGTGCCAGCAGCCTACCGGACAGGGGTTGGGGCGAGCAGTACTTC